This entry is about one TCR beta chain. What it binds is unknown. The junction differs from germline at one of its ends, possibly a read error. Regarding time point: after preoperative PTX-NDP chemotherapy. This sample is drawn from a study of esophageal squamous cell carcinoma under preoperative chemotherapy. The CDR3 has 15 residues. Germline V CDR1 and CDR2: MNHEY, SVGEGT. Points from the study as a whole: Abundant clones tended to shrink rather than expand after paclitaxel-nedaplatin. Post-treatment tumor-infiltrating lymphocytes appeared partly derived from peripheral T cells migrating into the tumor. Peripheral T cells showed a significant TCR diversity increase after chemotherapy, unlike tumor-infiltrating lymphocytes.

TCRdb re-called the PCR reads through MiXCR, storing one row per CDR3 protein. The sample lists roughly 10,000 distinct CDR3 sequences, almost 65% occurring once. This sequence originates from a human donor with esophageal squamous cell carcinoma. The donor label of this sample is uncertain. The chain couples TRBV6-2 or TRBV6-3 to TRBJ2-3; D tentatively fits TRBD1 or TRBD2 (6 bases each). The biological material was taken from a patient given preoperative chemotherapy. CDR3 sequence (DNA): TGTGCCAGCAGTCACCCGGCTGGGGGGACAAGTGCGCAGTTTTTT. As protein: CASSHPAGGTSAQFF.